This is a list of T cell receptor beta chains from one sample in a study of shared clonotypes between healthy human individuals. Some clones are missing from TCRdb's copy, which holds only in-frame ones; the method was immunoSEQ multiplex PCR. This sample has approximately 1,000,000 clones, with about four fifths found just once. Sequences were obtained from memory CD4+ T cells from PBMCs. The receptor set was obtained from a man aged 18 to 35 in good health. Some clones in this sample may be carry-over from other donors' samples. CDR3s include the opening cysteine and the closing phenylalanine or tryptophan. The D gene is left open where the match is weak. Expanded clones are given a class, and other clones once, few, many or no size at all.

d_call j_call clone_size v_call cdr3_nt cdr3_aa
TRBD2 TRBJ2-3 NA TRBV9 TGTGCCAGCAGCGTAGGTGGGCGGGAGGGCCTGGATACGCAGTATTTT CASSVGGREGLDTQYF
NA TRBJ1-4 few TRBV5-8 TGTGCCAGCCTGGATGTGCGGGGGAACGATGAAAAACTGTTTTTT CASLDVRGNDEKLFF
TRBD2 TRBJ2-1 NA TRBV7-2 TGTGCCAGCAGCCCCGAGGGACTAGCGGGAGGCGCTGAGCAGTTCTTC CASSPEGLAGGAEQFF
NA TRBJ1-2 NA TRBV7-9 TGTGCCAGCAGCCCACCTCCACCAAATCTTGGCTACACCTTC CASSPPPPNLGYTF
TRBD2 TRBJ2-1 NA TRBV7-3 TGTGCCAGCAGCCCCCTTGGAGTGAGCGGGGCGAGTATCTTCTTC CASSPLGVSGASIFF
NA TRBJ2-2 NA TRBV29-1 TGCAGCGTTGGGTACACCGGGGAGCTGTTTTTT CSVGYTGELFF
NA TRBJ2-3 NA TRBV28 TGTGCCAGCACCCAACCCCGGGGGGCGAGTTGGGCAGATACGCAGTATTTT CASTQPRGASWADTQYF
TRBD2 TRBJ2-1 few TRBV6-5 TGTGCCAGCAGTTACTCGACTAGCGGGAGGAATGAGCAGTTCTTC CASSYSTSGRNEQFF
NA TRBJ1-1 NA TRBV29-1 TGCAGCGTTAGAAGACAGGTGAACACTGAAGCTTTCTTT CSVRRQVNTEAFF
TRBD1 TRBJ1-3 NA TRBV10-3 TGTGCCATCGGACGGGGACAGCTCAGCTCTGGAAACACCATATATTTT CAIGRGQLSSGNTIYF
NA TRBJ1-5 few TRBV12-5 TGTGCTAGCCCCCCGGGACGGCGATATAGCAATCAGCCCCAGCATTTT CASPPGRRYSNQPQHF
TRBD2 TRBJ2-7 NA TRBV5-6 TGTGCCAGCAGCCCACGGGGGGGACCCTACGAGCAGTACTTC CASSPRGGPYEQYF
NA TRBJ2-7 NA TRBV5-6 TGTGCCAGCAGTAAGGGATCGGAGTACGAGCAGTACTTC CASSKGSEYEQYF
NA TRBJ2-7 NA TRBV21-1 TGTGCCAGCAGCAAGGCTCCTAGCGAGGTGGAGCAGTACTTC CASSKAPSEVEQYF
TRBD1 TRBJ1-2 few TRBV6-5 TGTGCCAGCAGTAATAGACAGGGGCCTTACACCTTC CASSNRQGPYTF
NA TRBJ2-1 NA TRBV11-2 TGTGCCAGCAGCTTAACACTAGCCTCCAATGAGCAGTTCTTC CASSLTLASNEQFF
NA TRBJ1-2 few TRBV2 TGTGCCAAGAGAGGGCAGGACTATGGCTACACCTTC CAKRGQDYGYTF
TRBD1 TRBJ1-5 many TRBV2 TGTGCCAGCAGTGGACAGGGGAGGGATCAGCCCCAGCATTTT CASSGQGRDQPQHF
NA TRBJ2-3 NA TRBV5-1 TGCGCCAGCAGCTTGTATCAGGGGGGTAGCACAGATACGCAGTATTTT CASSLYQGGSTDTQYF
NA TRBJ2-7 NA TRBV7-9 TGTGCCAGCAGCTTAGACCGGTTCTCCTACGAGCAGTACTTC CASSLDRFSYEQYF
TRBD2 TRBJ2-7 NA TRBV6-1 TGTGCCAGCAGTGAAGAGCCCCGGACTAGCGGGAGGGTGGGGGAGCAGTACTTC CASSEEPRTSGRVGEQYF
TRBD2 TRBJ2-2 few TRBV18 TGTGCCAGCTCACCCCAGCGGGAAAACACCGGGGAGCTGTTTTTT CASSPQRENTGELFF
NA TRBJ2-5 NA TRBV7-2 TGTGCCAGCAGCTTCCGTCCCTCACGTCTTCCAGAGACCCAGTACTTC CASSFRPSRLPETQYF